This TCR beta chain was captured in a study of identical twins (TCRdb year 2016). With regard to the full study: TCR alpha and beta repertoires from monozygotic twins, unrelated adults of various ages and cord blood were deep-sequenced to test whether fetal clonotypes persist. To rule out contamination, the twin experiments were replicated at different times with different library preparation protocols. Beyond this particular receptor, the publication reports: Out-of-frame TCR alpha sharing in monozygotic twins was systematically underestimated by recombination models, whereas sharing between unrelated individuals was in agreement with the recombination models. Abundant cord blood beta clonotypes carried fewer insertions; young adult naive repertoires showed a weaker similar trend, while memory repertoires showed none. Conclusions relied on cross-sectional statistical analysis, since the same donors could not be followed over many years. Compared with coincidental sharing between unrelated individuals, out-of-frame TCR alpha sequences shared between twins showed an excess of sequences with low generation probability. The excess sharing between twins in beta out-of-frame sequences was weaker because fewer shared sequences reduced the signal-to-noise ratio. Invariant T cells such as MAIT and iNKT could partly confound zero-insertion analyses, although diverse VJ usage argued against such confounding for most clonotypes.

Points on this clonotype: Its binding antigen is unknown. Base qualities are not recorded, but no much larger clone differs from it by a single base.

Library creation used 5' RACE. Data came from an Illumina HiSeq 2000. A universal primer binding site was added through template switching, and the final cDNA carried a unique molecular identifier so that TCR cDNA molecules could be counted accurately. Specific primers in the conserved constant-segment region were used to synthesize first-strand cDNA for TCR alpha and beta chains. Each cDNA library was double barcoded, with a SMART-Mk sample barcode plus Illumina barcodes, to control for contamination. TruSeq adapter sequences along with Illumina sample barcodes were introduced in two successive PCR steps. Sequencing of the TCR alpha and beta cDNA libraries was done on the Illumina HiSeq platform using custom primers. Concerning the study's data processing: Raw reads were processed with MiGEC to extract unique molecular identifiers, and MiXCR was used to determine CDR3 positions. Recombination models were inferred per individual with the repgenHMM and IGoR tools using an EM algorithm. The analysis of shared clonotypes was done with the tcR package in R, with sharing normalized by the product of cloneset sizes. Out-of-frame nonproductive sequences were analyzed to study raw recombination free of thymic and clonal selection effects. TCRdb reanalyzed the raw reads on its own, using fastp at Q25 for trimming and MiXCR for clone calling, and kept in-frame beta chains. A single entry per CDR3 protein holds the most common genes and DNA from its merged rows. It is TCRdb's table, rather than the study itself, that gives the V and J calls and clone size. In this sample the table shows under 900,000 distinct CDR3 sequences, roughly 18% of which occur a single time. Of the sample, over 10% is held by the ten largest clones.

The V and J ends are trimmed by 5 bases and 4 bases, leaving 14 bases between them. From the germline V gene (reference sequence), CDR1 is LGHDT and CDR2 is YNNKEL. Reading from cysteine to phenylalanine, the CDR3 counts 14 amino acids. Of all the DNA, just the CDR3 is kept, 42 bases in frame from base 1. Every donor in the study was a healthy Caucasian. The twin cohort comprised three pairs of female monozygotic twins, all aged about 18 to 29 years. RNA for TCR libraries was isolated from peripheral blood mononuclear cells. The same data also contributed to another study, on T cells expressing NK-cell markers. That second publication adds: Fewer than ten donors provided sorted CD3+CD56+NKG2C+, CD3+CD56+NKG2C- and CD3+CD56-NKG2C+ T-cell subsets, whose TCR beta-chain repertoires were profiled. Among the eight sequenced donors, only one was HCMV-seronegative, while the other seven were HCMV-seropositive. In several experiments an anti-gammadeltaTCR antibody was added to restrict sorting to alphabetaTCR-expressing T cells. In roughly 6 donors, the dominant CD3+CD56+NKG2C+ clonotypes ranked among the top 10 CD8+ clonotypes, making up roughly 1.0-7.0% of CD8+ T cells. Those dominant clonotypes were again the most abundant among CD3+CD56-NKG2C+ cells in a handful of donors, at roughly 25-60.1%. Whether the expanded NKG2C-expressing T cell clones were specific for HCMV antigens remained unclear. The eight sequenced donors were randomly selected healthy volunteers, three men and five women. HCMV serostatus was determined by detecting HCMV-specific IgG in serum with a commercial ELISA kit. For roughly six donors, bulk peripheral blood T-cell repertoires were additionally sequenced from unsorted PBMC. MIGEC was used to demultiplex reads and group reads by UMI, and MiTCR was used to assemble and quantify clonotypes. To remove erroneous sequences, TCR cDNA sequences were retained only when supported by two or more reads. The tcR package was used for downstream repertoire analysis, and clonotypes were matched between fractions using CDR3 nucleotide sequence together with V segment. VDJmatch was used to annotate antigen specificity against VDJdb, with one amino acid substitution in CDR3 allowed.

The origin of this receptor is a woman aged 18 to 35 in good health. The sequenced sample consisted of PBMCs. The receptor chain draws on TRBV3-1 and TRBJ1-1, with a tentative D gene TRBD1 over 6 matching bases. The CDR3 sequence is CASSFVGAVTEAFF. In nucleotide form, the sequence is TGTGCCAGCAGCTTCGTGGGGGCCGTCACTGAAGCTTTCTTT.